This T cell receptor (beta chain) was profiled in a study of CD8 T cells in Susac syndrome. A quantity of about 0.5 to 1 ug RNA underwent reverse transcription using random hexamers. Across 54 Vbeta and 13 Jbeta, immunoSEQ multiplex PCR amplified TCR beta CDR3. Each CDR3 protein is one row after TCRdb ran MiXCR on the immunoSEQ multiplex PCR reads. The sample lists 210,000 or so distinct CDR3 sequences, 80% to 95% occurring once. CD8+ and CD4+ blood T cells underwent TCR beta sequencing. Trimming shortened V by 3 bases and J by 4 bases, and 9 bases separated the two germline ends. The CDR3 covers 12 residues. Germline assignment: CDR1 GTSNPN and CDR2 SVGIG (reference sequence).

The chain combines TRBV30 with TRBJ1-2; D not certain. Material: CD8+ T cells from PBMCs. The source of this sequence is a human donor with multiple sclerosis. The CDR3 here is CAWSAVSYGYTF. The CDR3 coding sequence is TGTGCCTGGAGCGCAGTTAGCTATGGCTACACCTTC.